This paragraph reports one TCR beta chain. The clone's antigen remains unknown. The record has no base qualities; no much larger clone is one base away. This specimen comes from a study of shared clonotypes between healthy human individuals (dated by TCRdb to about 2020). Background for the entire study: The cohort included three men and a couple of women between 18 and 49 years of age. Per donor, three plates each were used for CD4 naive and CD4 memory, two for CD8 naive, and one for CD8 memory. Blood TCR repertoires of about 5 healthy adults were deeply sequenced to estimate repertoire size and the extent of clonotype sharing between individuals. To increase sequencing depth and limit assay-specific biases, TCR repertoire library preparation and sequencing were carried out by different laboratories using diverse techniques. Each donor's leukapheresis produced roughly between about 0.9 and 9.5 billion PBMCs. General conclusions and limits of the study: Pairwise subsampling indicated that sequencing depth was expected to affect the degree of clonotype sharing among donors. Because the study included only a small number of donors, the genetic and exposure-history diversity represented was limited. Rarefaction of sorted-subset datasets indicated incomplete sequencing despite the large sequencing depth. Naive subsets generally had larger estimated clonotype richness than memory subsets did. Clonotypes shared by all four sorted-subset donors showed higher generation probabilities than non-shared clonotypes. Only blood was sampled, and tissue TCR repertoires likely differ from those in blood. Sharing across four donors was observed for around 5% of naive CD4, over 3% of naive CD8, about 2.5% of memory CD4, and less than 0.45% of memory CD8 clonotypes.

Using the deep immunoSEQ assay, TCR CDR3 regions were amplified from genomic DNA by multiplex PCR. Genomic DNA extracted from each cell subset was distributed evenly over all wells of several immunoSEQ 96-well plates, and each plate served as one replicate. Each replicate PCR for sorted subsets received roughly 0.2 ug genomic DNA, equal to roughly 30,000 T cell genomes. Purified libraries were measured with a Qubit 3.0 fluorometer, size-checked on a Bioanalyzer 2100, and measured again with the KAPA Library Quantification kit. Each immunoSEQ 96-well plate was sequenced on its own single-read 150-cycle Illumina NextSeq 550 flow cell. The study's processing was this. The immunoSEQ output contained only junctional sequences without quality scores, so filtering could not match that applied to full-length reads. Sequences were annotated with PyIR, a Python wrapper for IgBLAST v1.9, using IMGT germline references to assign V/J genes and CDR3. Reads were removed for weak V/J assignments (E-value above 1e-6), missing CDR3, stop codons, out-of-frame junctions, or ambiguous translated residues. V3J clonotypes were defined by identical inferred V gene, J gene, and CDR3 amino acid sequence. The percentage overlap between two repertoires was calculated by dividing the number of shared unique clonotypes by the size of the smaller repertoire. RTK rarefaction, the Chao1 estimator, and Recon v2.1 estimates of unobserved clonotypes were used to assess repertoire richness. For all TCRbeta clonotypes obtained by the gDNA method from four donors, generation probabilities were computed with OLGA. This immuneACCESS table, as held by TCRdb, lists in-frame sequences with V and J called but not all clones. Of the missing ones, under half trace to an unresolved V gene in checked studies; the others have no known cause. V and J calls and clone size are copied from that table; D and trimming were computed from the DNA. For this sample the table gives about 2.3 million clones, of which roughly 93% were detected only once. The ten largest clones add up to roughly 0.36% of the sample.

Cut back by 1 base and 6 bases, the V and J ends lie 11 bases apart. The CDR3 starts with the cysteine, ends with the phenylalanine, and has 14 residues. Solely the CDR3 DNA is kept, with 42 bases framed from the first base. Reading the germline V gene gives CDR1 KGHSH and CDR2 LQKENI. Healthy HIV-negative adults with no recently reported acute infections or vaccinations were included as donors. Every donor was a Caucasian adult residing in Nashville, Tennessee, USA. CD4+ T cells were enriched by magnetic negative selection; naive cells were then positively selected on CD45RA, and the negative fraction formed the memory subset. Blood was collected by leukapheresis, and PBMCs were isolated by Ficoll-Histopaque density gradient centrifugation and then cryopreserved in liquid nitrogen vapor phase. Analytical flow cytometry was used to check the purity and quantity of every magnetically sorted T cell population. Genomic DNA was isolated from each sorted fraction and quantified by UV absorbance on a Nanodrop 2000c.

Recombination joined TRBV18 with TRBJ2-3; no D gene call is confident. Material: naive CD4+ T cells from PBMCs. The intended sense of this specimen's cell subset or site label: CD45RA+ positively selected. The source of this sequence is a man aged 18 to 29 in good health. Some clones in this sample may be carry-over from other donors' samples. The CDR3 loop reads CASSPLGARDTQYF. The DNA sequence reads TGTGCCAGCTCACCACTCGGAGCCCGGGATACGCAGTATTTT.